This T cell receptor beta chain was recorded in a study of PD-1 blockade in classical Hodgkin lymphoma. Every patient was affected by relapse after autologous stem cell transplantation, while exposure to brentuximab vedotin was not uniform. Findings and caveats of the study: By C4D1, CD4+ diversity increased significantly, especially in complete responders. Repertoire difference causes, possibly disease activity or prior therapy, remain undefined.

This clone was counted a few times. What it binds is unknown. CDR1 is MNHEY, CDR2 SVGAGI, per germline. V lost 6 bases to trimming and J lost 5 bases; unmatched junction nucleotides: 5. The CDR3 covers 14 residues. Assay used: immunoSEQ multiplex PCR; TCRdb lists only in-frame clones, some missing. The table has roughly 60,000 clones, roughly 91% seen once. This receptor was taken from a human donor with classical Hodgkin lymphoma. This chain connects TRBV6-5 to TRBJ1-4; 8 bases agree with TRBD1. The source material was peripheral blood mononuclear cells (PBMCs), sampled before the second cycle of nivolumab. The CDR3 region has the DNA TGTGCCAGCAGACAAACAGGGGGGAATGAAAAACTGTTTTTT. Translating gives CASRQTGGNEKLFF.